Listed below are T cell receptor beta chains from one sample, sequenced in a study of control samples from healthy donors and cancer patients. Measured with immunoSEQ multiplex PCR; TCRdb has only the in-frame clones, and not every one. In the table there are under 150,000 clones, around 87% of which are singletons. Sequencing input: blood. These receptor sequences come from a man aged 55-75 years in good health. CDR3s include the opening cysteine and the closing phenylalanine or tryptophan. D genes are given only for firm matches. Some rows mark clone size as missing; the rest say once, few, many or name a class of expanded clone.

d_call j_call v_call clone_size cdr3_nt cdr3_aa
- TRBJ1-4 TRBV28 - TGTGCCAGCCAAACAAGAAATGAAAAACTGTTTTTT CASQTRNEKLFF
TRBD1 TRBJ2-2 TRBV28 once TGTGCCAGCAGCCCAGGGGGTTTCTCCGGGGAGCTGTTTTTT CASSPGGFSGELFF
- TRBJ2-3 TRBV11-3 - TGTGCCAGCAGCTCGCGGGGTAGCACAGATACGCAGTATTTT CASSSRGSTDTQYF
- TRBJ2-3 TRBV7-2 - TGTGCCAGCAGCTTATCCCGGTCGGCTAGCACAGATACGCAGTATTTT CASSLSRSASTDTQYF
- TRBJ1-4 TRBV9 - TGTGCCAGCAGCCTCAGGGCAGGGGCAAATGAAAAACTGTTTTTT CASSLRAGANEKLFF
- TRBJ1-5 TRBV19 once TGTGCCAGTAGTATAGTACAGGCGGATAATCAGCCCCAGCATTTT CASSIVQADNQPQHF
- TRBJ1-6 TRBV7-9 - TGTGCCAGCGGTAGGCAGGGATCCTATAATTCACCCCTCCACTTT CASGRQGSYNSPLHF
- TRBJ1-1 TRBV7-9 once TGTGCCAGCAGCTTAGTCGTGAGTATCACTGAAGCTTTCTTT CASSLVVSITEAFF
TRBD2 TRBJ2-1 TRBV9 - TGTGCCAGCAGCCTAGGCGGAGCGGGGGTCGACAATGAGCAGTTCTTC CASSLGGAGVDNEQFF
- TRBJ1-1 TRBV6-5 once TGTGCCAGCAGTTACTCAACAGGCATTGAAGCTTTCTTT CASSYSTGIEAFF
- TRBJ1-5 TRBV6-1 - TGTGCCAGCAGTGAATTCTATAGCAATCAGCCCCAGCATTTT CASSEFYSNQPQHF
TRBD2 TRBJ2-2 TRBV27 - TGTGCCAGCAGTTCTAGCGGGGGCCTCATAACCGGGGAGCTGTTTTTT CASSSSGGLITGELFF
- TRBJ2-5 TRBV7-8 - TGTGCCAGCAGCTTAGGTTGGGTGCAGTACTTC CASSLGWVQYF
- TRBJ2-1 TRBV19 - TGTGCCAGTAGTATAACGAGGTCCCAAGAGCAGTTCTTC CASSITRSQEQFF
- TRBJ2-2 TRBV7-6 - TGTGCCAGCAGCTTAGGTTGGGGGACTGAACGCACCGGGGAGCTGTTTTTT CASSLGWGTERTGELFF
- TRBJ2-7 TRBV3-1/TRBV3-2 - TGTGCCAGCAGCCAAGTAGGCAGGGCTGGGGGCTCCTACGAGCAGTACTTC CASSQVGRAGGSYEQYF
- TRBJ1-4 TRBV18 - TGTGCCAGCTCACCAGGGTTGGGTGAAAAACTGTTTTTT CASSPGLGEKLFF
- TRBJ1-4 TRBV5-1 - TGCGCCAGCTTTCCAGGGCCGCCTCGGGAAAAACTGTTTTTT CASFPGPPREKLFF
- TRBJ2-3 TRBV6-5 - TGTGCCAGCAGTCGTGGCGCAGATACGCAGTATTTT CASSRGADTQYF
TRBD1 TRBJ1-6 TRBV28 once TGTGCCAGCAGTTCGACGACAGGGACGACACCCCTCCACTTT CASSSTTGTTPLHF
TRBD2 TRBJ2-3 TRBV6-6 - TGTGCCAGCAGCTCCTTCACAGGGGATGGACTAGCGGGGGCCGGCACAGATACGCAGTATTTT CASSSFTGDGLAGAGTDTQYF
- TRBJ1-4 TRBV27 - TGTGCCAGCAGTTTACCAGGGAATGAAAAACTGTTTTTT CASSLPGNEKLFF
- TRBJ2-3 TRBV12-3/TRBV12-4 once TGTGCCAGCAGCAAGGGGGGATTAGGTACGCAGTATTTT CASSKGGLGTQYF
- TRBJ1-1 TRBV10-3 - TGTGCCATCAGTGTTATGGGGGGCACTGAAGCTTTCTTT CAISVMGGTEAFF
- TRBJ1-5 TRBV6-5 - TGTGCCAGCAGGATACAGGGACTGGGCAATCAGCCCCAGCATTTT CASRIQGLGNQPQHF
- TRBJ2-7 TRBV18 - TGTGCCAGCTCACCTGGAGTACCGAATCCCGAGCAGTACTTC CASSPGVPNPEQYF
TRBD2 TRBJ2-7 TRBV7-2 once TGTGCCAGCAGCTCCCTCCCTAGCGGGGTTAGCTCCTACGAGCAGTACTTC CASSSLPSGVSSYEQYF
TRBD2 TRBJ2-1 TRBV27 - TGTGCCAGCAGCCTCAGCGGGAACCACAATGAGCAGTTCTTC CASSLSGNHNEQFF
TRBD2 TRBJ2-2 TRBV24-1 - TGTGCCACCAGCCCCGGGGGGAACGGGGAGCTGTTTTTT CATSPGGNGELFF
TRBD2 TRBJ2-7 TRBV6-1 - TGTGCCAGCAGTGAACTAGCGGGGGGCTTCTCCTACGAGCAGTACTTC CASSELAGGFSYEQYF
- TRBJ1-6 TRBV30 once TGTGCCTGGAGGGATAGGACGTTTTGGGATTCACCCCTCCACTTT CAWRDRTFWDSPLHF
- TRBJ2-6 TRBV25-1 - TGTGCCAGCAGTGATTCCCGGTTCGGGGCCAACGTCCTGACTTTC CASSDSRFGANVLTF
- TRBJ2-2 TRBV25-1 once TGTGCCAGTAGGGACCTAAACACCGGGGAGCTGTTTTTT CASRDLNTGELFF
- TRBJ1-1 TRBV7-3 - TGTGCCAGCAGCTCACAGATGAACACTGAAGCTTTCTTT CASSSQMNTEAFF
TRBD1 TRBJ1-1 TRBV24-1 - TGTGCCACCAGGTCCCGGGACAGGGTGAACACTGAAGCTTTCTTT CATRSRDRVNTEAFF